The 14 T cell receptor beta chains below all came from one sample that was sequenced in a study of regulatory T cells in long-lasting Graves disease. Noted time point: persistent/refractory GD, antithyroid drugs over 5 years with positive TRAb. Preparation of the TCR library used RNA extracted from PBMCs. Libraries of TCR beta came from iRepertoire HTBI primers plus Arm-PCR of CDR3 regions. TCRdb re-called the multiplex PCR reads through MiXCR, storing one row per CDR3 protein. The sample consists of more than 300,000 distinct CDR3 sequences, more than 20% of them appearing once. Here the sequenced sample was peripheral blood mononuclear cells (PBMCs), taken when the disease was refractory, from a patient treated with antithyroid drugs. All receptors come from a woman aged 40 to 50 with Graves disease.

This clonotype was recorded at least ten times. The chain joins TRBV2 to TRBJ1-6, with D possibly TRBD1 on 5 matching bases. Deletions cut 7 bases from V and 6 bases from J, with 13 bases between. The CDR3 spans 14 residues. CDR1 and CDR2 from the germline V gene are SNHLY and FYNNEI. Here the CDR3 reads CASTALTANSPLHF. CDR3 nucleotide sequence: TGTGCCAGCACCGCGCTGACAGCTAATTCACCCCTCCACTTT.

The V gene is TRBV3-1, the J gene TRBJ2-7; 8 bases map to TRBD2. V shed 0 bases, J shed 2 bases, and the junction held 3 bases outside the gene matches. The CDR3 is 15 residues long. CDR1 and CDR2 (germline): LGHDT, YNNKEL (reference sequence). This CDR3 reads CASSQDIAGPYEQYF. The CDR3 DNA follows: TGTGCCAGCAGCCAAGATATAGCGGGACCCTACGAGCAGTACTTC.

The rearrangement joins TRBV3-1 to TRBJ1-4; 8 bases are a match to TRBD1. CDR3 length: 14 amino acids. Germline loops: CDR1 LGHDT, CDR2 YNNKEL (reference sequence). V was clipped by 4 bases and J by 7 bases; unmatched bases: 5. The CDR3 DNA sequence: TGTGCCAGCAGCCGGACAGGGAGGAGTGAAAAACTGTTTTTT. Translated: CASSRTGRSEKLFF.

The chain has TRBV6-5 and TRBJ1-5; D not resolved. Trimming took 0 bases from V and 2 from J, leaving 8 bases between them. There are 15 residues in the CDR3. Germline V gene data show CDR1 as MNHEY and CDR2 as SVGAGI. CDR3 in DNA: TGTGCCAGCAGTTACTCGCTGGCGGGCAATCAGCCCCAGCATTTT. Its protein is CASSYSLAGNQPQHF.

The table lists this clonotype with many counts. The chain's CDR3 is CASSDRTGFTEAFF. The CDR3 DNA is TGTGCCAGCAGTGATCGGACAGGTTTCACTGAAGCTTTCTTT. The chain couples TRBV2 to TRBJ1-1, with 7 bases matching TRBD1. The trim removed 3 bases at V and 4 bases at J, leaving 5 bases unmatched. The length of the CDR3 is 14 residues. Looked up from germline, CDR1 is SNHLY and CDR2 is FYNNEI.

In its sample, this clonotype was seen many times. The chain is built from TRBV7-3 and TRBJ1-1; 8 bases map to TRBD1. This CDR3 contains 15 residues. V shed 4 bases, J shed 2 bases, and the junction held 6 bases outside the gene matches. CDR1 and CDR2 from the germline V gene are SGHTA and FQGTGA. The CDR3 coding sequence is TGTGCCAGCAGCTCCTCGGACAGGGTAAACACTGAAGCTTTCTTT. Protein sequence: CASSSSDRVNTEAFF.

This clonotype was detected ten times or more. V gene TRBV28 combines with J gene TRBJ1-4, with D unresolved. The germline CDR1 and CDR2 sequences are MDHEN and SYDVKM. The CDR3 has 17 amino acids. The ends were cut back, 3 bases at V and 0 bases at J, with 14 bases in the middle. The CDR3 loop reads CASSFPSRPSTNEKLFF. The DNA for the CDR3 is TGTGCCAGCAGTTTTCCCAGCCGTCCCTCAACTAATGAAAAACTGTTTTTT. The entire variable domain, with the rest obtained from reference TRBV28 and TRBJ1-4, is as follows: DVKVTQSSRYLVKRTGEKVFLECVQDMDHENMFWYRQDPGLGLRLIYFSYDVKMKEKGDIPEGYSVSREKKERFSLILESASTNQTSMYLCASSFPSRPSTNEKLFFGSGTQLSVL.

In this sample, this clonotype turned up many times. V and J are TRBV28 and TRBJ2-5; no clear D gene. Trimming pared 2 bases from V and 3 bases from J, leaving 19 bases between. Germline loops: CDR1 MDHEN, CDR2 SYDVKM. The CDR3 covers 17 residues. The DNA of the CDR3 is TGTGCCAGCAGTTTACTCTCGGCAGCTATGGTAGAAGAGACCCAGTACTTC. Encoded protein: CASSLLSAAMVEETQYF.

The V gene is TRBV15, the J gene TRBJ1-1; D gene uncertain. The germline gives CDR1 LNHNV, CDR2 YYDKDF (reference sequence). With 1 base removed from V and 2 bases from J, the gap between germline ends came to 5 bases. This CDR3 contains 13 residues. The CDR3 reads CATSRVANTEAFF. The CDR3 DNA sequence: TGTGCCACCAGCAGAGTGGCCAACACTGAAGCTTTCTTT.

In its sample, this clonotype was seen many times. The chain joins TRBV3-1 to TRBJ2-7; D is unresolved. CDR1 and CDR2 (germline): LGHDT, YNNKEL (reference sequence). Trimming stripped 1 base from V and 5 bases from J, with 9 bases between. This CDR3 has 13 amino acids. For the CDR3, the DNA is TGTGCCAGCAGCCAAGTTGCTGCCCACGAGCAGTACTTC. Its translation: CASSQVAAHEQYF.

This clonotype was counted ten times or more. The chain is built from TRBV12-5 and TRBJ1-1; unclear D gene. CDR3 length: 14 residues. V was shortened by 5 bases and J by 1 base, with 11 bases between the two germline ends. In germline, CDR1 is LGHNT, CDR2 FRNRAP. The CDR3 region is CASGGGEENTEAFF. In DNA, the CDR3 is TGTGCTAGTGGTGGCGGAGAGGAGAACACTGAAGCTTTCTTT.

The chain couples TRBV5-1 to TRBJ2-2; D may be TRBD1 (7 bases). Germline values: CDR1 SGHRS, CDR2 YFSETQ. Trimming stripped 4 bases from V and 5 bases from J, with 12 bases between. This CDR3 is 14 amino acids long. The CDR3 region has the DNA TGCGCCAGCAGCGGAGGGGGCCAGACCGGGGAGCTGTTTTTT. As protein: CASSGGGQTGELFF.

This clonotype was recorded only once. A read error may account for a junction end that differs from germline. J is TRBJ1-5 and V is TRBV7-6, with D perhaps TRBD1 (5 bases). In germline, CDR1 is SGHVS, CDR2 FNYEAQ. The CDR3 is made up of 14 amino acids. The CDR3 is CANSLAGSNQPQHF. DNA of the CDR3: TGTGCCAACAGCTTAGCAGGGAGCAATCAGCCCCAGCATTTT.

This clonotype has a count of ten or more. V is TRBV12-3 or TRBV12-4 and J is TRBJ1-1, with no clear D. This CDR3 spans 16 amino acids. Trimming shortened V by 0 bases and J by 1 base, and 12 bases separated the two germline ends. CDR3 nucleotides: TGTGCCAGCAGTTTAGCGCAAGGAGTCGCGAACACTGAAGCTTTCTTT. Translated, it gives CASSLAQGVANTEAFF.